These 19 T cell receptor beta chains originate from one sample sequenced in a study of blood T cells in healthy people across ages. Combining a sample-barcoded 5' primer with a J-beta primer mix, a second PCR ran for roughly 7 to 12 cycles. TCRdb fed the 5' RACE reads into MiXCR, producing one record per CDR3 protein. Here the sample spans about a million distinct CDR3 sequences, approximately 38% being singletons. Source material: blood. These receptor sequences come from a man aged 18 to 29 in good health.

This clonotype was counted only a few times. This chain joins TRBV4-3 and TRBJ1-2; D is uncertain. This CDR3 contains 17 residues. The germline V and J ends were trimmed by 0 bases and 3 bases, with 17 bases remaining between them. CDR1 and CDR2 from the germline V gene are LGHNA and YSLEER. CDR3 sequence: CASSQDAARRADYGYTF. Written as DNA, the CDR3 is TGCGCCAGCAGCCAAGATGCCGCGAGGAGGGCGGACTATGGCTACACCTTC.

The CDR3 is CASSQARGGNTDTQYF. DNA for the CDR3: TGCGCCAGCAGCCAAGCTCGGGGCGGAAACACAGATACGCAGTATTTT. This chain connects TRBV4-1 to TRBJ2-3, with D perhaps given as TRBD1 or TRBD2 (5 bases each). This CDR3 has 16 amino acids. V lost 1 base and J 2 bases, leaving 13 bases between the germline ends. Per germline, CDR1 MGHRA and CDR2 YSYEKL.

This clonotype was counted ten times or more. The rearrangement uses TRBV12-3 or TRBV12-4 and TRBJ1-1, with D possibly being TRBD1 (5 bases). With 5 bases removed from V and 3 bases from J, the gap between germline ends came to 13 bases. The CDR3 spans 14 residues. The CDR3 DNA reads TGTGCCAGCAGTCCCTCCGGGGGATACACTGAAGCTTTCTTT. This codes for CASSPSGGYTEAFF.

The CDR3 reads CASSRTDFYGYTF. The CDR3 nucleotides read TGTGCCAGCAGTCGGACGGATTTCTATGGCTACACCTTC. V is TRBV27 and J is TRBJ1-2; D uncertain. The length of the CDR3 is 13 residues. The V and J ends lost 5 bases and 4 bases respectively, with 11 bases between them. CDR1 MNHEY and CDR2 SMNVEV come from the germline V gene (reference sequence).

This clonotype was seen only a few times. The V call is TRBV10-3, the J call TRBJ1-1, with 9 bases fitting TRBD1. Trimming removed 6 bases from V and 4 bases from J; junction bases left unmatched: 3. Germline assignment: CDR1 ENHRY and CDR2 SYGVKD. The CDR3 totals 13 residues. The CDR3 coding sequence is TGTGCCATCAGATCGACAGGGGGCACTGAAGCTTTCTTT. Protein product: CAIRSTGGTEAFF.

V gene TRBV20-1 combines with J gene TRBJ2-1; D ambiguous. Germline values: CDR1 DFQATT, CDR2 SNEGSKA (reference sequence). Trimming cost V 7 bases and J 3 bases, with 19 bases left between them. The CDR3 totals 15 residues. CDR3 residues: CSVPQKVGLYNEQFF. CDR3 in DNA: TGCAGTGTTCCTCAAAAGGTGGGCCTCTACAATGAGCAGTTCTTC.

The rearrangement joins TRBV20-1 to TRBJ1-2, with D possibly being TRBD1 (5 bases). Germline CDR1 reads DFQATT; CDR2 reads SNEGSKA (reference sequence). The CDR3 spans 12 residues. CDR3 amino acids: CRGGGANYGYTF. CDR3 in DNA: TGCAGAGGCGGGGGAGCTAACTATGGCTACACCTTC.

This clonotype was seen a few times. The chain employs TRBV4-3 and TRBJ1-1; D gene uncertain. In germline, CDR1 is LGHNA, CDR2 YSLEER. V was trimmed by 7 bases and J by 4 bases, leaving 7 bases between them. The CDR3 loop spans 11 amino acids. Written as DNA, the CDR3 is TGCGCCAGCATTCGGGGCACTGAAGCTTTCTTT. Its translation: CASIRGTEAFF.

This sequence joins TRBV7-9 and TRBJ2-2, with 9 bases lining up with TRBD1. The CDR3 totals 16 residues. V lost 5 bases, J lost 4 bases, and 8 bases stayed unmatched. In germline, CDR1 is SEHNR, CDR2 FQNEAQ (reference sequence). In DNA form, the CDR3 reads TGTGCCAGCAGCCAACGGACAGGGGATTTCACCGGGGAGCTGTTTTTT. This sequence encodes CASSQRTGDFTGELFF. The full variable domain, rest sourced from reference TRBV7-9 and TRBJ2-2, is DTGVSQNPRHKITKRGQNVTFRCDPISEHNRLYWYRQTLGQGPEFLTYFQNEAQLEKSRLLSDRFSAERPKGSFSTLEIQRTEQGDSAMYLCASSQRTGDFTGELFFGEGSRLTVL.

This clonotype was observed many times. This chain connects TRBV6-1 to TRBJ2-3; 12 bases align to TRBD2. Germline V lookup: CDR1 MNHNS, CDR2 SASEGT. V was pared by 6 bases and J by 0 bases, with 1 base of the junction left unmatched. The CDR3 has 15 residues. The CDR3 is CASSGLAGSTDTQYF. In DNA form, the CDR3 reads TGTGCCAGCAGCGGACTAGCGGGGAGCACAGATACGCAGTATTTT.

The chain carries TRBV12-5 and TRBJ2-5, with a tentative D call TRBD2 (6 bases). Germline CDR1 is LGHNT and CDR2 is FRNRAP. The CDR3 extends over 16 amino acids. The V end was cut by 5 bases, the J end by 1 base, with 17 bases between. CDR3 sequence: CASGPGLIQLQETQYF. The CDR3 region has the DNA TGTGCTAGTGGTCCGGGACTGATCCAACTCCAAGAGACCCAGTACTTC.

Comment on this clonotype: At one boundary the junction diverges from the germline segment, which might be a read error. This chain links TRBV20-1 with TRBJ2-3; TRBD1 matches 9 bases. CDR3 size: 14 residues. The V gene's germline CDR1 is DFQATT and CDR2 SNEGSKA (reference sequence). As DNA, the CDR3 is TGCAGTACTAGAGGCGGGACAGGGACAGATACGCAGTATTTT. This gives the protein CSTRGGTGTDTQYF.

This clonotype has more than one count but fewer than ten. The CDR3 region has the DNA TGCGCCAGCAGCTTGGATGTGGATGACTATGGCTACACCTTC. Translated: CASSLDVDDYGYTF. The rearrangement links TRBV5-1 to TRBJ1-2; D call uncertain. The CDR3 is 14 residues long. CDR1 SGHRS and CDR2 YFSETQ come from the germline V gene. Trimming removed 0 bases from V and 3 bases from J, with 9 bases in between.

This clonotype was seen only a few times. The J gene is TRBJ2-1, the V gene TRBV4-1; TRBD2 matches at 10 bases. Germline V lookup: CDR1 MGHRA, CDR2 YSYEKL. This CDR3 has 15 residues. The trim removed 6 bases at V and 8 bases at J, leaving 10 bases unmatched. The DNA for the CDR3 is TGCGCCAGCAGACCAGCGGGGGGGCAGGTCGATGAGCAGTTCTTC. Its translation: CASRPAGGQVDEQFF.

The chain uses TRBV12-3 or TRBV12-4 and TRBJ2-2; TRBD1 might be the D (5 bases). V was trimmed by 10 bases and J by 6 bases, leaving 9 bases between them. The CDR3 has 11 residues. CDR3 amino acids: CATRGSGELFF. Here the CDR3 DNA reads TGTGCCACAAGGGGTTCCGGGGAGCTGTTTTTT.

This chain connects TRBV28 to TRBJ2-1; 7 positions agree with TRBD1. The germline V gene has CDR1 MDHEN and CDR2 SYDVKM. The CDR3 loop spans 15 amino acids. V trimming: 1 base; J trimming: 4 bases; junction bases outside the gene matches: 4. CDR3 sequence (DNA): TGTGCCAGCAGTTTATCTACAGGGGAATACAATGAGCAGTTCTTC. Its protein is CASSLSTGEYNEQFF.

The V and J genes are TRBV20-1 and TRBJ2-3; tentatively, D is TRBD1 or TRBD2 (5 bases each). The ends were cut back, 6 bases at V and 3 bases at J, with 16 bases in the middle. From germline, CDR1 is DFQATT and CDR2 SNEGSKA (reference sequence). This CDR3 has 14 amino acids. This chain's CDR3 is CSARDRQITDTQYF. The CDR3 bases are TGCAGTGCCCGGGACCGCCAAATTACAGATACGCAGTATTTT.

In its sample, this clonotype was seen a few times. The genes are TRBV4-3 and TRBJ2-3; D is undetermined. V was pared by 0 bases and J by 0 bases, with 10 bases between. The germline V gene encodes CDR1 LGHNA and CDR2 YSLEER. The CDR3 runs to 16 residues. CDR3 in DNA: TGCGCCAGCAGCCAAGAGGCGCTCCCTAGCACAGATACGCAGTATTTT. As protein: CASSQEALPSTDTQYF.

This chain uses TRBV2 with TRBJ1-1, with a tentative D call TRBD1 (5 bases). The ends were cut back, 3 bases at V and 1 base at J, with 15 bases in the middle. The CDR3 totals 16 residues. Germline V lookup: CDR1 SNHLY, CDR2 FYNNEI. CDR3: CASSDPTEGRNTEAFF. Here the CDR3 DNA reads TGTGCCAGCAGTGACCCCACGGAGGGGCGGAACACTGAAGCTTTCTTT.